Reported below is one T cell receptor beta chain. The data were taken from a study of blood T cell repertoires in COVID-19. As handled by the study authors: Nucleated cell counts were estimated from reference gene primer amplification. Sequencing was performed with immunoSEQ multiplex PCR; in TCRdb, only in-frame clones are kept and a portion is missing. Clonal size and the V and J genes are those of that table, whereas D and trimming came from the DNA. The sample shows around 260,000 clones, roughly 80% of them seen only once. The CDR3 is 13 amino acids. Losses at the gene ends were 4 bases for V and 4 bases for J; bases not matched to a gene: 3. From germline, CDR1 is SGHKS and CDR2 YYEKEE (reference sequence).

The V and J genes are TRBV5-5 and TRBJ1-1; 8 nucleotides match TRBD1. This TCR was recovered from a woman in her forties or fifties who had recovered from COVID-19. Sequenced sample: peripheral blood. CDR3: CASSPDRVTEAFF. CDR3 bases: TGTGCCAGCAGCCCGGACAGGGTCACTGAAGCTTTCTTT.